This entry describes one T cell receptor (beta chain). Its target is unknown. The data are from a study of T cells in Graves' hyperthyroidism and ophthalmopathy. The wider study: Peripheral blood was acquired at first diagnosis, ahead of any therapy whatsoever.

RNA transcripts served as the template for amplifying TCR beta CDR3 regions. The TCR CDR3 was amplified in a first-round RT-PCR using the HTBI primer set. One entry per CDR3 protein, called by TCRdb with MiXCR from the multiplex PCR reads. Of some 420,000 distinct CDR3 sequences in the sample, roughly 13% were seen once. Trimming stripped 6 bases from V and 5 bases from J, with 13 bases between. Per germline, CDR1 MNHEY and CDR2 SVGEGT. The CDR3 covers 14 residues. The hyperthyroidism was newly diagnosed and had lasted under 2 months; the patients were aged 18 to 65. Study results and limitations: Stable hyperthyroidism and ophthalmopathy were separated using 13 V-J signatures.

The sample comprised blood. This receptor was taken from a woman in her late teens or twenties with Graves' hyperthyroidism. This rearrangement joins TRBV6-2 or TRBV6-3 to TRBJ2-2, with a tentative D call TRBD2 (6 bases). In DNA, the CDR3 is TGTGCCAGCAGCCCCTTAGCGGAGACCGGGGAGCTGTTTTTT. Translation: CASSPLAETGELFF.